These 20 T cell receptor beta chains were sequenced from one sample in a study of regulatory T cells in long-lasting Graves disease. Arm-PCR with iRepertoire HTBI primers amplified the CDR3 regions for these TCR beta libraries. TCRdb re-called the multiplex PCR reads with MiXCR, one entry per CDR3 protein. The data contain over 350,000 distinct CDR3 sequences, about 15% of them singletons. The time point here: newly diagnosed GD, antithyroid drugs for less than 3 months. Making the TCR library involved RNA that had been extracted from PBMCs. The data were also submitted as part of a second study, on T cells in Graves' hyperthyroidism and ophthalmopathy.

This specimen was peripheral blood mononuclear cells (PBMCs), taken at new diagnosis, from a patient treated with antithyroid drugs. These receptors were obtained from a woman in her forties or fifties with Graves disease.

The rearrangement joins TRBV11-2 to TRBJ2-2; 10 positions agree with TRBD2. The CDR3 is 16 amino acids. Per germline, CDR1 SGHAT and CDR2 FQNNGV. With 3 bases clipped from V and 5 bases from J, the junction kept 6 bases outside the gene matches. The CDR3 bases are TGTGCCAGCAGCTTCATCCTAGCGGGAGTTACCGGGGAGCTGTTTTTT. Translation gives CASSFILAGVTGELFF.

The J gene is TRBJ2-3, the V gene TRBV6-2 or TRBV6-3; a weak D match, TRBD1 (7 bases). Germline-derived CDR1 and CDR2 are MNHEY and SVGEGT. Trimming removed 5 bases at V and 6 bases at J, with 21 bases between. The CDR3 sequence is 16 residues long. The CDR3: CASSGGNRGVRDTQYF. CDR3 bases: TGTGCCAGCAGTGGGGGGAACAGGGGAGTTAGGGATACGCAGTATTTT.

Only a few counts were recorded for this clonotype. The chain joins TRBV20-1 to TRBJ2-2, with TRBD2 matching 9 bases. Losses at the gene ends were 3 bases for V and 4 bases for J; bases not matched to a gene: 6. This CDR3 is built from 15 residues. Germline V gene data show CDR1 as DFQATT and CDR2 as SNEGSKA (reference sequence). CDR3 sequence: CSARIAGAGTGELFF. CDR3 nucleotides: TGCAGTGCTAGGATAGCGGGAGCGGGCACCGGGGAGCTGTTTTTT.

In this sample, this clonotype turned up many times. CDR3 DNA: TGCAGTGTCTACAGGGAAAGGGCCTACGAGCAGTACTTC. It translates to CSVYRERAYEQYF. V and J are TRBV20-1 and TRBJ2-7, with D perhaps TRBD1 (6 bases). The V gene's germline CDR1 is DFQATT and CDR2 SNEGSKA (reference sequence). The V gene lost 7 bases and the J gene lost 2 bases, with 15 bases spanning the gap. The CDR3 has 13 amino acids.

This clonotype occurred a few times. The J gene is TRBJ2-5, the V gene TRBV19; 8 positions agree with TRBD2. With V trimmed by 2 bases and J by 4 bases, 12 bases remained unmatched. The germline V gene has CDR1 LNHDA and CDR2 SQIVND (reference sequence). This CDR3 has 17 residues. The CDR3 DNA follows: TGTGCCAGTAGTATACTTCTCAGCGGGAGACGTGGAGAGACCCAGTACTTC. As protein: CASSILLSGRRGETQYF.

About this clonotype itself: Being one base from a much bigger clone, this may be a read error. The chain has TRBV5-1 and TRBJ2-5; the D is unclear. From germline, CDR1 is SGHRS and CDR2 YFSETQ. CDR3 length equals 16 residues. DNA of the CDR3: TGCGCCAGCAGTTTGGTGGTTAATCCAAACCAAGAGACCCGGTACTTC. This sequence encodes CASSLVVNPNQETRYF.

This chain joins TRBV7-6 and TRBJ2-1; 14 bases agree with TRBD2. The CDR3 is 18 residues long. Germline CDR1 is SGHVS and CDR2 is FNYEAQ. After removal of 1 base from V and 7 bases from J, the junction contained 9 bases not matched to a gene. CDR3 DNA sequence: TGTGCCAGCAGCTTAGGGTCCGGGACTAGCGGGAGAGGGAATGAGCAGTTCTTC. Its protein product is CASSLGSGTSGRGNEQFF.

This clonotype has a handful of counts. Being one base from a much bigger clone, this may be a read error. The J gene is TRBJ2-1, the V gene TRBV5-1; the match to TRBD2 covers 10 bases. Trimming removed 2 bases from V and 12 bases from J; junction bases left unmatched: 14. CDR3 length: 16 amino acids. The germline V gene encodes CDR1 SGHRS and CDR2 YFSETQ. The chain's CDR3 is CASSFKSLAGDTGQFF. The CDR3 DNA reads as TGCGCCAGCAGCTTCAAGTCTCTAGCGGGAGACACTGGGCAGTTCTTC.

This clonotype was counted at least ten times. The chain carries TRBV29-1 and TRBJ2-7, with D uncertain. Looked up from germline, CDR1 is SQVTM and CDR2 is ANQGSEA. The V and J ends lost 3 bases and 3 bases respectively, with 12 bases between them. This CDR3 comprises 13 residues. CDR3 in DNA: TGCAGCGTTGAGTCGGCCATGGGCTACGAGCAGTACTTC. Translation gives CSVESAMGYEQYF.

This CDR3 is CASSPGQLRAKNIQYF. Here the CDR3 DNA reads TGTGCCAGCAGCCCGGGGCAGCTCAGAGCCAAAAACATTCAGTACTTC. This chain uses TRBV9 with TRBJ2-4, with D possibly called TRBD1 or TRBD2 (5 bases each). Trimming pared 4 bases from V and 0 bases from J, leaving 14 bases between. Per the germline V gene, CDR1 is SGDLS and CDR2 is YYNGEE. This CDR3 comprises 16 residues.

Of note for this clonotype: Germline and junction disagree at one end, which may indicate a read error. The chain combines TRBV19 with TRBJ2-1, with D uncertain. The CDR3 is 17 amino acids. The germline V gene encodes CDR1 LNHDA and CDR2 SQIVND (reference sequence). The CDR3 here is CTSSPNYNDMLYNEQFF. CDR3 nucleotides: TGTACCAGTAGTCCAAATTACAACGATATGCTCTACAATGAGCAGTTCTTC. Supplemented by reference TRBV19 and TRBJ2-1, the full variable domain reads DGGITQSPKYLFRKEGQNVTLSCEQNLNHDAMYWYRQDPGQGLRLIYYSQIVNDFQKGDIAEGYSVSREKKESFPLTVTSAQKNPTAFYLCTSSPNYNDMLYNEQFFGPGTRLTVL.

Only a few counts were recorded for this clonotype. For the CDR3, the DNA is TGTGCCAGCAGCTTAGCCAGGACTAGCGGGAGTCCCTACAATGAGCAGTTCTTC. This encodes CASSLARTSGSPYNEQFF. The chain couples TRBV7-9 to TRBJ2-1, with TRBD2 matching 13 bases. Germline V gives CDR1 SEHNR, CDR2 FQNEAQ (reference sequence). V lost 0 bases and J lost 2; bases outside the gene matches: 4. The CDR3 is 18 residues long.

This clonotype was observed at least ten times. The chain links TRBV7-2 to TRBJ2-5, with a tentative D call TRBD1 (5 bases). The V end lost 4 bases, the J end lost 5 bases, and 14 bases lay between the germline ends. The CDR3 runs 14 residues. Germline V gene sequence: CDR1 SGHTA, CDR2 FQGNSA. Written as DNA, the CDR3 is TGTGCCAGCAGCTCCAATCCAGGGTGGGAGACCCAGTACTTC. Translation gives CASSSNPGWETQYF.

For this clonotype: A much more abundant neighbour one base away suggests this may be a read error. No conserved phenylalanine or tryptophan ends this CDR3, so it is likely a read error. The J gene is TRBJ2-7, the V gene TRBV12-3 or TRBV12-4; D gene ambiguous. Trimming pared 4 bases from V and 7 bases from J, leaving 8 bases between. CDR3 size: 11 residues. The CDR3 is CASSSIWEQYL. CDR3 DNA sequence: TGTGCCAGCAGTTCAATATGGGAGCAGTACCTC.

At least ten counts were recorded for this clonotype. V usage is TRBV4-1 and J usage is TRBJ1-1, with a tentative D call TRBD1 (5 bases). The germline gives CDR1 MGHRA, CDR2 YSYEKL. The CDR3 contains 14 residues. V was cut by 3 bases and J by 1 base, with 9 bases left in between. This CDR3 is CASSHPTANTEAFF. In nucleotides, the CDR3 is TGCGCCAGCAGCCACCCGACAGCGAACACTGAAGCTTTCTTT.

Regarding this clonotype: A much larger clone sits a single nucleotide away, making a read error possible. This chain joins TRBV20-1 and TRBJ2-6; TRBD1 or TRBD2 may be the D gene (5 bases each). The germline V gene has CDR1 DFQATT and CDR2 SNEGSKA (reference sequence). The CDR3 covers 19 residues. CDR3 sequence: CSARGPLGQGGPGANALTF. In nucleotides, the CDR3 is TGCAGTGCTAGAGGTCCGTTGGGGCAAGGAGGACCTGGGGCCAACGCCCTGACTTTC.

This clonotype has more than one count but fewer than ten. Given the absence of the conserved phenylalanine or tryptophan at the CDR3 end, a read error is likely. The CDR3 region is CASSQGLASYEQYS. The DNA of the CDR3 is TGCGCCAGCAGCCAGGGACTAGCGAGCTACGAGCAGTACTCC. The J gene is TRBJ2-7, the V gene TRBV4-1, with 10 bases lining up with TRBD2. The CDR3 runs 14 residues. Germline assignment: CDR1 MGHRA and CDR2 YSYEKL. After removal of 3 bases from V and 3 bases from J, the junction contained 2 bases not matched to a gene.

This clonotype was picked up a small number of times. The rearrangement uses TRBV16 and TRBJ2-1; D uncertain. V was clipped by 1 base and J by 5 bases, with 6 bases between them. Germline lookup yields CDR1 KGHSY and CDR2 FQNENV. The CDR3 is 13 amino acids. The CDR3 DNA reads as TGTGCCAGCAGCCAATTTGATAACAATGAGCAGTTCTTC. Translated, it gives CASSQFDNNEQFF.

This clonotype appeared a few times. The genes are TRBV14 and TRBJ2-6; no definite D call. Looked up from germline, CDR1 is SGHDN and CDR2 is FVKESK. V lost 3 bases and J lost 0, with 3 bases in between. The CDR3 sequence is 14 residues long. Here the CDR3 reads CASSQASGANVLTF. The CDR3 DNA follows: TGTGCCAGCAGCCAGGCCTCTGGGGCCAACGTCCTGACTTTC.

The CDR3 region is CASSLAAGLAGVNEQFF. CDR3 sequence (DNA): TGTGCCAGCAGCTTAGCGGCGGGACTAGCGGGAGTGAATGAGCAGTTCTTC. The V gene is TRBV7-9, the J gene TRBJ2-1; TRBD2 matches 14 bases. This CDR3 contains 17 residues. V lost 0 bases and J lost 7; bases outside the gene matches: 5. Germline-derived CDR1 and CDR2 are SEHNR and FQNEAQ (reference sequence).